This TCR beta chain was observed in a study of cytomegalovirus exposure and HLA in healthy donors (dated by TCRdb to the late 2010s). Describing the broader study: An earlier analysis of several hundred of the donors reported over 250 Gb of sequence data and 117 million unique TCR beta sequences obtained from 150 million to 200 million T cells. Among the roughly 390 genotyped donors, approximately 76% belonged to the genetic ancestry cluster associated with self-reported Caucasian donors. Every discovery cohort repertoire had been produced on one sequencing platform. Roughly 5 DR-DQ haplotypes were handled as single units for association and clustering, since linkage in the cohort was strong. Class I and class II HLA loci were covered by the typing at four-digit resolution. To decide whether each TCR beta V gene segment behaved as functional or pseudogenic, an earlier analysis of approximately 620 of the donors relied on high-throughput TCR beta sequencing. A later analysis re-examined previously published TCR beta repertoires from more than 550 donors and added high-resolution HLA genotyping to investigate patterns of TCR occurrence. The study profiled the T cell repertoires of about 720 subjects by immunosequencing and related them to cytomegalovirus serostatus. Rather than using new phenotypic data, the later analysis identified candidate immune exposures from TCR beta sequences and from how often those sequences occurred across donors. To predict cytomegalovirus infection status, the study combined high-throughput TCR immunosequencing, statistical association of individual TCRs with disease status, and machine learning. Across about 370 genotyped donors of the cohort, an average of roughly 250,000 unique TCR beta nucleotide sequences per donor were sequenced, and approximately 17% of those sequences were non-productive. The number of donors typed differed by locus, with about 629-630 for A, B, C, DRB1 and DQB1, over 500 for DQA1, approximately 580 for DPA1, and 400 to 490 for DPB1. A later genetic analysis took genome-wide SNP genotypes for about three fifths of the 666 donors and used that subset as a discovery cohort. Donor age, sex, ethnicity and CMV serostatus were collected together with the repertoire data. The study was designed to test whether signatures of past pathogen exposure could be identified by cataloging public T cell receptors. Besides the first cohort of 500 to 700 subjects, a separate validation cohort made up of around 120 different subjects was used. An early release that covered about 600 HLA-typed donors contained approximately 320 gigabases of sequencing data and approximately 85 million unique TCR sequences.

In its sample, this clone was seen a few times. This clone's antigen is unknown. Base qualities are not provided; no much larger clone lies one nucleotide away. Preparation of the library involved the immunoSEQ multiplex PCR assay. A mixture of 60 forward primers for TCR Vbeta segments and 13 reverse primers for TCR Jbeta segments was used in the multiplex PCR. Amplification of the CDR3 region of rearranged TCR beta genes was performed with a multiplex PCR assay on genomic DNA. The Illumina HiSeq System was used to sequence the amplified TCR beta libraries as 87-base-pair reads. Under the source paper's analysis protocol: A later analysis tallied 70 million to 100 million unique TCR beta chains across the roughly 610 repertoires, and about 10 million of those chains were shared by two or more donors. Raw reads were error-corrected and collapsed into unique sequences by a nearest-neighbor algorithm in which closely related sequences were merged to remove PCR and sequencing errors. To assign V, D and J gene segments, CDR3 sequences were aligned to IMGT reference sequences. For a sequence to be retained, at least a six-nucleotide match to both a V gene segment and a J gene segment was required. Rearrangements were classified as productive when the CDR3 lacked stop codons and remained in frame with V and J, and all other rearrangements were classified as non-productive. CDR3 was defined according to IMGT convention as the region running from the second conserved V-encoded cysteine to the conserved J-encoded phenylalanine. The earlier analysis of some 550 of the donors excluded any sequence lacking an unambiguous match to a single V gene segment. An earlier analysis of some 500 of the donors classified V segments as functional when productive rearrangements were above 56.7% and as segregating when the standard deviation between donors was above 5%. A statistical classification framework was developed to diagnose cytomegalovirus status using the catalog of TCR beta chain sequences. A later analysis assigned V and J genes by comparing TCR nucleotide sequences with IMGT/GENE-DB human TR gene sequences. The TCRdist pipeline was used in a later analysis to assign CDR3 sequences and most-parsimonious VDJ recombination scenarios. A later analysis defined each TCR beta chain by its CDR3 amino acid sequence plus V-gene family, and excluded reads lacking a unique V-gene family. In a later analysis, fewer than 650 highly shared, low-generation-probability nucleotide sequences were removed to address suspected cross-contamination and a sequencing artifact. A later analysis calculated a clonal expansion index for each public chain from normalized within-repertoire ranks of inferred template counts. In a later analysis, generation probabilities were computed with a VDJ recombination model fitted to out-of-frame rearrangements, and the resulting probabilities were checked against IGoR. A later analysis scored TCR-TCR, TCR-HLA and TCR-CMV co-occurrence with hypergeometric tests, applying a repertoire-size bias correction to TCR pairs. False discovery rates were estimated in a later analysis by permuting HLA or CMV assignments 20 times. In a later analysis, co-occurring TCRs were grouped using DBSCAN, and TCRdist sequence similarity was added for clustering within HLA-allele-positive subsets. Repertoires with fewer than 30,000 or more than 120,000 public chains were left out of co-occurrence clustering, as were about 5 repertoires with anomalous nucleotide sharing. The clones in this table, taken by TCRdb from immuneACCESS, are in-frame only. Not every clone is retained; where verified, under half of the shortfall comes from an unresolved V gene, and the cause of the rest is unknown. V and J calls and clone size are those listed in that table; D and trimming were worked out from the DNA. This sample comprises tens of thousands of clones, 70% to 85% of them detected only once. In total, the top ten clones hold 2.5% to 3.5% of the sample.

CDR1 and CDR2 were assigned from the germline V gene as MNHNS and SASEGT. The V end gives up 6 bases and the J end 10 bases, leaving 11 bases in the junction not matched to a gene. From its cysteine to its phenylalanine, the CDR3 spans 13 amino acids. Only the CDR3 DNA stays, 39 bases, in frame from base 1. The cohort consisted of hundreds of healthy bone marrow donors. At the time of sampling, all cohort members were nominally healthy, though unrecorded immune exposures were likely present. The donor was CMV seronegative and belonged to the group of 350 or so seronegative cohort members. A peripheral blood sample was collected from each donor, and TCR beta sequencing was performed on peripheral blood mononuclear cells. The Qiagen DNeasy Blood Extraction Kit was used to extract genomic DNA from the blood cell samples. Beyond this particular receptor, the publication reports: Several of the top co-occurrence clusters appeared to be linked to parvovirus B19, influenza, CMV and Epstein-Barr virus, according to a later analysis. When HLA alleles, especially DR and DQ, strongly co-occurred, TCR associations were difficult to assign to individual alleles. A cluster of highly shared sequence variants was judged likely to be a technical artifact of the sequencing pipeline. Over 15 rarely observed V segments, including chromosome 9 orphons, were excluded from the earlier analysis of a few hundred of the donors because counts were too low. Linkage disequilibrium might explain the correlated functional status among segregating V segments, but an unknown experimental factor could not be excluded. Compared with equally common non-associated chains, HLA-associated TCR beta chains in a later analysis were more clonally expanded and had lower generation probabilities. The study listed 150 to 200 TCR beta chains as associated with cytomegalovirus. It was suggested by the authors that the approach could potentially be generalized to other disease states and immunological phenotypes. According to a later analysis, TCR association rates differed among HLA loci, with DRB1 alleles showing the most associated TCRs and HLA-C alleles showing the fewest. While some public TCRs were present in many individuals, most TCR sequences turned up only very rarely across donors. An association between a missense DCLRE1C variant and V-gene and J-gene trimming of TCR beta chains was found in a later genetic analysis and replicated in an independent cohort. Broadly in line with IMGT annotations, most TCR beta V segments showed up in productive rearrangements about 87% or about 30% of the time in an earlier analysis of 587 of the donors. Sequencing depth was assumed to be roughly uniform across donors in the presence/absence analyses, though that assumption may not hold. In a later analysis, most CMV-associated TCR beta chains were found to appear HLA-restricted, with HLA associations seemingly driven largely by CMV exposure. In a later analysis, around 17,000 TCR beta sequences were associated with specific HLA alleles at a false discovery rate of 0.05. CMV serostatus was the only immune exposure information available for the cohort. A later genetic analysis reported fewer N-insertions in productive TCRs among donors in an Asian-associated ancestry cluster than the roughly 720-donor mean. Some IMGT-functional V segments, including TRBV6-2 and TRBV6-3, could not be told apart with the 87-base-pair reads, so those segments were excluded. Only TCR beta chains were sequenced in this cohort, and the absence of alpha or paired-chain data limited detectable features. The classifier was reported to diagnose cytomegalovirus status with high specificity and sensitivity in both the original cohort and the validation cohort. A further reported finding was that TCR beta sequences accurately predicted the HLA-A and HLA-B alleles for most subjects in the first cohort. In vitro tests confirmed that three of the cytomegalovirus-associated TCR beta chains recognize cytomegalovirus antigens. HLA typing was unavailable for some donors at each locus, so association tests used only the typed subset.

The clonotype originates from a young man in good health and CMV-seronegative. The chain links TRBV6-1 with TRBJ1-1, and 7 junctional nucleotides match TRBD1. The sequenced sample was PBMCs. CDR3 protein: CASSLETGKAAFF. At the DNA level, the sequence is TGTGCCAGCAGCTTAGAGACAGGGAAGGCAGCTTTCTTT.